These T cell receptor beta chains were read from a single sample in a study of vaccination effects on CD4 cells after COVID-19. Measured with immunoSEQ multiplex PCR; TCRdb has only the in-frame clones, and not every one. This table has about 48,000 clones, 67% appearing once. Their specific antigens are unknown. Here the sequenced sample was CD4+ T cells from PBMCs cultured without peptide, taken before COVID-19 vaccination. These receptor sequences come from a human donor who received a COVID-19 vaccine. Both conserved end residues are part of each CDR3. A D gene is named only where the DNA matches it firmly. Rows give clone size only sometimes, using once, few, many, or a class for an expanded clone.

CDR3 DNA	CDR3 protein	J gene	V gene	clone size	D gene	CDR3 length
TGTGCCAGCAGCAGGGGGACAGGTAACGCCTATGGCTACACCTTC	CASSRGTGNAYGYTF	TRBJ1-2	TRBV7-9	few	TRBD1	15
TGTGCCAGCAGTCTCGCAGGAAGATCGTATGCACTGAATGAAAAACTGTTTTTT	CASSLAGRSYALNEKLFF	TRBJ1-4	TRBV6-6	.	.	18
TGTGCCAGCCCGATAATTATCCCGTCGGAAACCGGGGAGCTGTTTTTT	CASPIIIPSETGELFF	TRBJ2-2	TRBV5-8	few	.	16
TGCGCCAGCAGCCCGTGGGGGGGGAGCTCCTACGAGCAGTACTTC	CASSPWGGSSYEQYF	TRBJ2-7	TRBV5-1	.	TRBD2	15
TGTGCCAGCAGTTCCGGACAGGGGGCTTCACCCCTCCACTTT	CASSSGQGASPLHF	TRBJ1-6	TRBV6-6	few	TRBD1	14
TGCGCCAGCAGCCTAAGTGGAGGGGTGACCGGGGAGCTGTTTTTT	CASSLSGGVTGELFF	TRBJ2-2	TRBV4-1	.	.	15
TGCGCCAGCAGCTTGGACGATGGAGGCCTTGGGATTTCACCCCTCCACTTT	CASSLDDGGLGISPLHF	TRBJ1-6	TRBV5-1	.	.	17
TGCAGTGCCTCGAAGGGGGCGGGAGCTTTCTTT	CSASKGAGAFF	TRBJ1-1	TRBV20-1	.	TRBD1	11
TGCAGCGCCTCCCTCGGGACAGCCTACAATGAGCAGTTCTTC	CSASLGTAYNEQFF	TRBJ2-1	TRBV29-1	.	TRBD1	14
TGTGCCAGCAGCTTGGGAGGATTGAACGGGGGTAAGCAGTTCTTC	CASSLGGLNGGKQFF	TRBJ2-1	TRBV5-5	.	.	15
TGCAGCGGTGGTGGCAACACAGATACGCAGTATTTT	CSGGGNTDTQYF	TRBJ2-3	TRBV29-1	once	.	12
TGTGCCAGCAGCCTACAGGGGAGAGAAAGCAATCAGCCCCAGCATTTT	CASSLQGRESNQPQHF	TRBJ1-5	TRBV7-6	once	TRBD1	16
TGTGCCTGGAGTGTGCGGTCTCTTACCTACCATAATTCACCCCTCCACTTT	CAWSVRSLTYHNSPLHF	TRBJ1-6	TRBV30	.	.	17
TGTGCCAGCAGCCATACAGGATTGAACACTGAAGCTTTCTTT	CASSHTGLNTEAFF	TRBJ1-1	TRBV3-1/TRBV3-2	.	.	14
TGCGCCAGCAGCTACATCAGGGGGCTTGGCTACACCTTC	CASSYIRGLGYTF	TRBJ1-2	TRBV5-1	.	TRBD1	13
TGTGCCAGCAGCGTAGGGGGCGGGAGGTTCCGCACAGATACGCAGTATTTT	CASSVGGGRFRTDTQYF	TRBJ2-3	TRBV9	.	TRBD2	17
TGTGCCAGCAGTTCCAAGACAGGGCGCAACTATGGCTACACCTTC	CASSSKTGRNYGYTF	TRBJ1-2	TRBV27	.	TRBD1	15
TGTGCCAGCAGCCGGTTACAGGGGTTGGGGACTGAAGCTTTCTTT	CASSRLQGLGTEAFF	TRBJ1-1	TRBV7-2	.	TRBD1	15
TGTGCCAGCAGCCCGGAGGGCGGGAGGGCCGCCGAGCAGTACTTC	CASSPEGGRAAEQYF	TRBJ2-7	TRBV5-4	.	TRBD2	15
TGTGCCAGCAGCGAAGGGGGACAGAAAGAAAAACTGTTTTTT	CASSEGGQKEKLFF	TRBJ1-4	TRBV9	.	TRBD1	14
TGTGCCAGCAGCGTCGGGACAAGGCAGTATTTT	CASSVGTRQYF	TRBJ2-3	TRBV9	once	.	11
TGTGCCAGCAGTGACGGTTTTCACGGAGAGACCGGGGAGCTGTTTTTT	CASSDGFHGETGELFF	TRBJ2-2	TRBV6-4	few	.	16
TGTGCCAGCAGCTTAATTGGGAGCGGGCCTCAAGAGACCCAGTACTTC	CASSLIGSGPQETQYF	TRBJ2-5	TRBV7-2	few	.	16
TGTGCCAGCAGTGGGATGGTGGCCGGGGAGCTGTTTTTT	CASSGMVAGELFF	TRBJ2-2	TRBV2	.	.	13
TGTGCCAGTAGTATGGGAAGGAGCTATAGCAATCAGCCCCAGCATTTT	CASSMGRSYSNQPQHF	TRBJ1-5	TRBV19	once	.	16
TGTGCCAGCACCCAGGGGAGGTCGAGCCCCATATATTTT	CASTQGRSSPIYF	TRBJ1-3	TRBV6-5	few	.	13
TGCGCCAGCAGCTTGCGGGGCCTTAACTATGGCTACACCTTC	CASSLRGLNYGYTF	TRBJ1-2	TRBV5-1	few	.	14
TGTGCCAGCAGCCCGGGGCGGAGCTCCTACAATGAGCAGTTCTTC	CASSPGRSSYNEQFF	TRBJ2-1	TRBV7-3	.	.	15
TGTGCCAGTAGTACCGACAGGGTGGGGTCCTACAATGAGCAGTTCTTC	CASSTDRVGSYNEQFF	TRBJ2-1	TRBV19	.	TRBD1	16
TGTGCCAGCCGGATAGGTGGGCGGGCTGAAGCTTTCTTT	CASRIGGRAEAFF	TRBJ1-1	TRBV5-4	few	.	13
TGTGCCAGCAGAGGTCCCAATTCGCGGCGAGGCTCCTACAATGAGCAGTTCTTC	CASRGPNSRRGSYNEQFF	TRBJ2-1	TRBV28	.	.	18
TGTGCCAGTAGTATCGCTACTCGTCAGCCCCAGCATTTT	CASSIATRQPQHF	TRBJ1-5	TRBV19	.	.	13
TGTGCCTGGAGGGTCAGCCCCAATGAGCAGTTCTTC	CAWRVSPNEQFF	TRBJ2-1	TRBV30	.	.	12
TGTGCCAGCAGTGAATCAGGCGGCTATGGCTACACCTTC	CASSESGGYGYTF	TRBJ1-2	TRBV6-1	once	.	13
TGTGCCAGCAGCCAAGGCTTAAAAGAGACCCAGTACTTC	CASSQGLKETQYF	TRBJ2-5	TRBV3-1/TRBV3-2	.	.	13
TGTGCCAGCAGCTTAGACCCGGGACAGACTTTTAGGTACTTC	CASSLDPGQTFRYF	TRBJ2-7	TRBV11-2	.	TRBD1	14
TGCGCCAGCAGCTTGACAGGGTGGGTCACCGGGGAGCTGTTTTTT	CASSLTGWVTGELFF	TRBJ2-2	TRBV5-1	.	.	15
TGTGCCAGCAGCTTGGACGCGGGGGCCACAGATACGCAGTATTTT	CASSLDAGATDTQYF	TRBJ2-3	TRBV5-5	.	.	15
TGTGCCAGCAGCCGAAGTTTACAGCAGAATTCACCCCTCCACTTT	CASSRSLQQNSPLHF	TRBJ1-6	TRBV5-4	.	.	15
TGTGCCAGCAGGTGGGCAGGGGCGGACTATGGCTACACCTTC	CASRWAGADYGYTF	TRBJ1-2	TRBV6-5	.	.	14
TGTGCCAGCAGCGTGACTAGCGGGAGAGGAAGCGAGCAGTACTTC	CASSVTSGRGSEQYF	TRBJ2-7	TRBV9	.	TRBD2	15